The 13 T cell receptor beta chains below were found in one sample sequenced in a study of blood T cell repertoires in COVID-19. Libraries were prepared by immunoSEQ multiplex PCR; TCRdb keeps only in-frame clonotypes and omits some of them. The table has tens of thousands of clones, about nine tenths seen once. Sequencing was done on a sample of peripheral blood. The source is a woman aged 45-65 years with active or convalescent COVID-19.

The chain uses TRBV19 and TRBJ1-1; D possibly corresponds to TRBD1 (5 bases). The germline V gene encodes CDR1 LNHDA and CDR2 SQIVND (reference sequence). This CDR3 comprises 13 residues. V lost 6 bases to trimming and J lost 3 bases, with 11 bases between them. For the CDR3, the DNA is TGTGCCAGTAGCCCAGGGTTCGACACTGAAGCTTTCTTT. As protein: CASSPGFDTEAFF.

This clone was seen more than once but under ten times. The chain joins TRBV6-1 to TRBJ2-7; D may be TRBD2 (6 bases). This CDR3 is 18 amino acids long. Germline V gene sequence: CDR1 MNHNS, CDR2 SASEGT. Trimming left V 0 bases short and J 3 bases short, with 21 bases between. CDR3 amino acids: CASSEAGLNLGGLYEQYF. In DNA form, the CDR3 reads TGTGCCAGCAGTGAAGCGGGACTTAATTTAGGCGGTCTCTACGAGCAGTACTTC.

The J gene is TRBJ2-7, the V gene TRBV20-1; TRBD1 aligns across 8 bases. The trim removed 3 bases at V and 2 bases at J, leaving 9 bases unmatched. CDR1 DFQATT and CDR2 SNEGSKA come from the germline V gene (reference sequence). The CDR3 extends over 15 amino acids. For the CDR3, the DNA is TGCAGTGCTAGTCTTATTACAGGGGGGACCTACGAGCAGTACTTC. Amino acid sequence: CSASLITGGTYEQYF.

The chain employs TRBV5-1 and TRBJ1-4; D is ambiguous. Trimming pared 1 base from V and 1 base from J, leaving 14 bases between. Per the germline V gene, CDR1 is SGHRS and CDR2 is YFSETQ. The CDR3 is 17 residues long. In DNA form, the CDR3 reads TGCGCCAGCAGCTTGATTAGTGGTTCTCAAACTAATGAAAAACTGTTTTTT. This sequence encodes CASSLISGSQTNEKLFF.

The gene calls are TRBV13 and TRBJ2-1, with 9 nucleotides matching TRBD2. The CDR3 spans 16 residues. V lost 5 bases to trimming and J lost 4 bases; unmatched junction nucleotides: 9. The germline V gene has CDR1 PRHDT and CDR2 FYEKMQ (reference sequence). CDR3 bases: TGTGCCAGCAGCAACGCGACTAGCGGTATTTACAATGAGCAGTTCTTC. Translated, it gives CASSNATSGIYNEQFF.

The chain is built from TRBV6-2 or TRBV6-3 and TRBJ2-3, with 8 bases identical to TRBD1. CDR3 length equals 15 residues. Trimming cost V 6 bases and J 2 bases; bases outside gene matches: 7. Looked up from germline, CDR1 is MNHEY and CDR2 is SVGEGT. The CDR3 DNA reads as TGTGCCAGCAGCCTATTGGGACAGGCCACAGATACGCAGTATTTT. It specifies CASSLLGQATDTQYF.

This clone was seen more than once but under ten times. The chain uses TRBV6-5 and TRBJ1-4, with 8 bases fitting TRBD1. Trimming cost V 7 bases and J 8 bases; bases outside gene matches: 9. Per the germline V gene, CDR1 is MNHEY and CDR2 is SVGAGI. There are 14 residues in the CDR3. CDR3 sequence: CASTPGQGYEKLFF. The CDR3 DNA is TGTGCCAGCACCCCAGGACAGGGCTACGAAAAACTGTTTTTT.

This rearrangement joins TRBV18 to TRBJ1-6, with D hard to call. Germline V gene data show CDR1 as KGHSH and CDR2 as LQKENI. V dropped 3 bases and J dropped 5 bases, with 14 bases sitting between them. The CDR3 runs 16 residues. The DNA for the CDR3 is TGTGCCAGCTCACCTCCCTGGACTAGGGATAATTCACCCCTCCACTTT. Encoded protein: CASSPPWTRDNSPLHF.

The CDR3 spells CASSLQDTQYF. The CDR3 DNA is TGTGCCAGCAGCCTCCAGGATACGCAGTATTTT. The rearrangement links TRBV9 to TRBJ2-3; D gene unclear. Trimming shortened V by 4 bases and J by 6 bases, and 6 bases separated the two germline ends. The CDR3 loop spans 11 amino acids. Germline V lookup: CDR1 SGDLS, CDR2 YYNGEE.

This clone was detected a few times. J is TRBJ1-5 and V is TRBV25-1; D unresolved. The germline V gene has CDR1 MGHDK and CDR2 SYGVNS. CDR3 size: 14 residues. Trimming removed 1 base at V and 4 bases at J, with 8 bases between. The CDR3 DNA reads TGTGCCAGCAGTGAATGGGGAGGGAATCAGCCCCAGCATTTT. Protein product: CASSEWGGNQPQHF.

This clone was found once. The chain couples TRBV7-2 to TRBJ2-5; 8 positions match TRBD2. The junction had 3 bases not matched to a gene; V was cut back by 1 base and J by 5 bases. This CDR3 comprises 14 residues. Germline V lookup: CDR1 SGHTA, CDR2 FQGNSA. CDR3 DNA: TGTGCCAGCAGCTTAGGTCGGGGGGGGGAGACCCAGTACTTC. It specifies CASSLGRGGETQYF. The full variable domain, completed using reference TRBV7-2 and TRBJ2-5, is GAGVSQSPSNKVTEKGKDVELRCDPISGHTALYWYRQSLGQGLEFLIYFQGNSAPDKSGLPSDRFSAERTGGSVSTLTIQRTQQEDSAVYLCASSLGRGGETQYFGPGTRLLVL.

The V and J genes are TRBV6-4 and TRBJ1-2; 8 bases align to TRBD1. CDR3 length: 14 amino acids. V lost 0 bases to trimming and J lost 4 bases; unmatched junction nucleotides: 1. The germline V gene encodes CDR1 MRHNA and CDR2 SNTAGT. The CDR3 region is CASSDSGQGYGYTF. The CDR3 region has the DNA TGTGCCAGCAGTGACTCTGGACAGGGCTATGGCTACACCTTC.

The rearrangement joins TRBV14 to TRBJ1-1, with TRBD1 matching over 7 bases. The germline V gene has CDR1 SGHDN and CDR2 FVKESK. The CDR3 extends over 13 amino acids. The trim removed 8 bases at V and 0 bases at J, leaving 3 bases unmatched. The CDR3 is CASGGQMNTEAFF. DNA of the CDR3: TGTGCCAGCGGGGGACAGATGAACACTGAAGCTTTCTTT. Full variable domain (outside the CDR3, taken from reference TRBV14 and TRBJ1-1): EAGVTQFPSHSVIEKGQTVTLRCDPISGHDNLYWYRRVMGKEIKFLLHFVKESKQDESGMPNNRFLAERTGGTYSTLKVQPAELEDSGVYFCASGGQMNTEAFFGQGTRLTVV.